This T cell receptor (beta chain) appears in the sequencing data of a study of Ad26.COV2.S vaccination and SARS-CoV-2 variants. About the study: The COV1001 Ad26.COV2.S trial arm included the donor. Intramuscularly, Ad26.COV2.S was given either once or twice, 56 days apart. General study findings and limits: Vaccine recipients surpassed placebo recipients in spike-specific TCR breadth.

Only in-frame clones appear in the TCRdb table, and some are missing; sequencing was by immunoSEQ multiplex PCR. The repertoire includes some 320,000 clones, around 81% of them detected once, and 2.1% sits in the top ten. V trimming: 4 bases; J trimming: 0 bases; junction bases outside the gene matches: 7. Germline V gene sequence: CDR1 LGHDT, CDR2 YNNKEL (reference sequence). The CDR3 is 16 residues long. For this clone: What it binds is unknown.

Treatment of the sample: 15 to 20 received Ad26.COV2.S at low or high dose, single or two shots; about 5 received placebo; per-sample allocation not given. Sampling was performed 63 days after the first vaccine or placebo injection. As its vector, the vaccine had Ad26, which expressed Wuhan-strain SARS-CoV-2 spike. Sequencing was performed on peripheral blood, taken in a trial of Ad26.COV2.S vaccine versus placebo. The chain recombines TRBV3-1 (or the pseudogene TRBV3-2) with TRBJ2-3; 7 bases match TRBD1. This clonotype originated in a person between 18 and 60 years old who received the Ad26.COV2.S COVID-19 vaccine or a placebo. The CDR3 reads CASSPPGQTSTDTQYF. As DNA, the CDR3 is TGTGCCAGCAGCCCGCCGGGACAGACTAGCACAGATACGCAGTATTTT.